This T cell receptor beta chain was profiled in a study of beta chain features in type 1 diabetes. Study-level background: Patients and healthy donors were similar in age, gender and cell yields.

The CDR3 extends over 13 amino acids. V lost 3 bases, J lost 5 bases, and 11 bases lay in between. CDR1 and CDR2 from the germline V gene are SEHNR and FQNEAQ (reference sequence). Whole-study results and caveats: PCR might pick shorter templates more often, in the same way for patients and controls. Naive, central memory and Treg TCRB repertoires appeared more alike in patients than in healthy donors. Still unanswered here is whether HLA type influences TCRB rearrangement. Shortening of TCRB CDR3s, moderate but significant, appeared in all four CD4+ subsets of Type 1 diabetes patients.

About this clone itself: What it recognizes is unknown.

Since all of the isolated RNA was reverse transcribed, expressed TCRB transcripts were what got sequenced. Assay used: immunoSEQ multiplex PCR; TCRdb lists only in-frame clones, some missing. Here the sample spans hundreds of thousands of clones, about 14% being singletons. Sequenced: naive CD4+ T cells from blood. The V gene is TRBV7-9, the J gene TRBJ2-7; tentatively, D is TRBD1 (6 bases). This TCR was recovered from a young man with type 1 diabetes. Here the CDR3 reads CASSFQQGHEQYF. CDR3 DNA: TGTGCCAGCAGCTTTCAACAGGGCCACGAGCAGTACTTC.